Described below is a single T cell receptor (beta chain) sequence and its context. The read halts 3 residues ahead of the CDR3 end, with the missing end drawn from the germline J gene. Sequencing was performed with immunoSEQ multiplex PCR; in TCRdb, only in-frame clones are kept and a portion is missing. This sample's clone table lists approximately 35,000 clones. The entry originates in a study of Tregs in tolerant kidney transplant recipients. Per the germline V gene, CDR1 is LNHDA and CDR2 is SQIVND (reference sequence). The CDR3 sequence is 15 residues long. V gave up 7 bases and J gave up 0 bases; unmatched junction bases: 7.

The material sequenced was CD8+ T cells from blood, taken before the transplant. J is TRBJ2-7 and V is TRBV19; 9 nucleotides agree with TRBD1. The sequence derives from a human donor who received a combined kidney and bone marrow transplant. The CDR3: CASTVGTGSSYEQYF. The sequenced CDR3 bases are TGTGCCAGTACCGTTGGGACAGGGAGCTCCTACGAG.